One and the same sample provided the 32 T cell receptor beta chains below, sequenced in a study of OX40 agonist ivuxolimab in advanced cancers. Here immunoSEQ multiplex PCR was the method, and the copy in TCRdb shows in-frame clones only, minus some. The sample includes thousands of clones, about two thirds of them seen just once. The sample here was CD4+ or CD8+ T cells sorted from blood, taken in a trial of the OX40 agonist ivuxolimab. The receptor set was obtained from an adult with an advanced solid tumor such as melanoma, head and neck, liver or kidney cancer.

The chain uses TRBV4-1 and TRBJ2-7, with TRBD1 matching 9 bases. CDR1 is MGHRA and CDR2 is YSYEKL in the germline V gene. V shed 2 bases, J shed 1 base, and the junction held 6 bases outside the gene matches. The length of the CDR3 is 16 residues. The CDR3: CASSQQPGQGSYEQYF. The DNA of the CDR3 is TGCGCCAGCAGCCAACAACCGGGACAGGGTTCCTACGAGCAGTACTTC.

This chain links TRBV7-9 with TRBJ2-3, with no clear D. Germline-derived CDR1 and CDR2 are SEHNR and FQNEAQ (reference sequence). With 5 bases removed from V and 1 base from J, the gap between germline ends came to 10 bases. The CDR3 has 14 residues. The CDR3 reads CASSEGSRTDTQYF. Here the CDR3 DNA reads TGTGCCAGCAGCGAAGGGTCTCGCACAGATACGCAGTATTTT.

The chain joins TRBV30 to TRBJ1-1; D gene uncertain. Germline CDR1 and CDR2: GTSNPN and SVGIG (reference sequence). There are 13 residues in the CDR3. Trimming removed 5 bases at V and 0 bases at J, with 10 bases between. The CDR3 DNA follows: TGTGCCTGGGGCTCGACGGTGAACACTGAAGCTTTCTTT. Its translation is CAWGSTVNTEAFF.

This clone was seen only a few times. The chain has TRBV25-1 and TRBJ2-3; D is uncertain. Germline loops: CDR1 MGHDK, CDR2 SYGVNS. This CDR3 comprises 15 residues. V shed 6 bases and J shed 0 bases, with 13 bases lying between them. CDR3 loop: CASRPDFTSTDTQYF. CDR3 nucleotides: TGTGCCAGCAGACCCGACTTCACTAGCACAGATACGCAGTATTTT.

The V gene is TRBV9, the J gene TRBJ2-5; possibly TRBD1 or TRBD2 for D (6 bases each). Trimming took off 0 bases at V and 1 base at J, with 13 bases between the two ends. Germline V gene data show CDR1 as SGDLS and CDR2 as YYNGEE. The CDR3 is made up of 16 amino acids. This CDR3 is CASSVEGGHPQETQYF. The CDR3 DNA sequence: TGTGCCAGCAGCGTAGAGGGGGGCCATCCCCAAGAGACCCAGTACTTC.

This clone was counted once. The chain carries TRBV28 and TRBJ1-5; TRBD1 agrees at 9 bases. The V gene end was trimmed by 5 bases and the J gene end by 0 bases; junction bases not matched to a gene: 11. Germline CDR1 MDHEN, CDR2 SYDVKM. The CDR3 runs to 18 residues. The CDR3 is CASSAQTGGYFSNQPQHF. The CDR3 nucleotides are TGTGCCAGCAGTGCCCAAACAGGGGGCTATTTTAGCAATCAGCCCCAGCATTTT.

This clone was observed a handful of times. V usage is TRBV6-6 and J usage is TRBJ2-3; D might be TRBD2 (7 bases). CDR3 length: 13 amino acids. Germline assignment: CDR1 MNHNY and CDR2 SVGAGI (reference sequence). Trimming shortened V by 4 bases and J by 5 bases, and 10 bases separated the two germline ends. CDR3 in amino acids: CASSWRGLDTQYF. CDR3 coding DNA: TGTGCCAGCAGTTGGCGGGGGCTAGATACGCAGTATTTT.

The chain has TRBV4-3 and TRBJ2-3; 7 bases are shared with TRBD1. The V segment lost 2 bases and the J segment 0 bases; nucleotides outside the gene matches: 5. The CDR3 spans 16 residues. CDR1 LGHNA and CDR2 YSLEER come from the germline V gene. The CDR3, as DNA: TGCGCCAGCAGCCAACATAGGGGGCTTAGCACAGATACGCAGTATTTT. Residues: CASSQHRGLSTDTQYF.

A word on this clone: Relative to the germline gene, one junction end is altered; a read error may explain this. The chain combines TRBV27 with TRBJ2-1; TRBD1 is a possible D gene (5 bases). Germline V lookup: CDR1 MNHEY, CDR2 SMNVEV (reference sequence). The CDR3 consists of 14 residues. As DNA, the CDR3 is TGTGCCAGCAACTGGGGCCTCTCCCACAATGAGCAGTTCTTC. Protein: CASNWGLSHNEQFF.

The V and J genes are TRBV30 and TRBJ2-3, with D tentatively TRBD2 (5 bases). The V gene's germline CDR1 is GTSNPN and CDR2 SVGIG (reference sequence). Trimming left V 2 bases short and J 2 bases short, with 11 bases between. This CDR3 is 14 amino acids long. DNA of the CDR3: TGTGCCTGGAGTCTAGCAGGCTACACAGATACGCAGTATTTT. Translation gives CAWSLAGYTDTQYF.

V and J are TRBV7-2 and TRBJ1-4; D perhaps matches TRBD1 (5 bases). Deletions cut 1 base from V and 8 bases from J, with 14 bases between. The CDR3 is made up of 15 amino acids. The germline V gene has CDR1 SGHTA and CDR2 FQGNSA. CDR3 sequence reads: CASSLGRRVGEKLFF. The DNA for the CDR3 is TGTGCCAGCAGCTTAGGGCGCAGGGTGGGCGAAAAACTGTTTTTT.

The chain joins TRBV11-2 to TRBJ2-3; a possible D gene is TRBD2 (6 bases). CDR3 length: 15 residues. Germline CDR1 reads SGHAT; CDR2 reads FQNNGV. Trimming stripped 5 bases from V and 2 bases from J, with 14 bases between. CDR3 protein: CASSPWRGLTDTQYF. CDR3 nucleotide sequence: TGTGCCAGCAGCCCCTGGAGGGGCCTCACAGATACGCAGTATTTT.

This clone was counted many times. This chain connects TRBV4-2 to TRBJ2-1; D might be TRBD2 (5 bases). CDR3 length equals 15 residues. Germline-derived CDR1 and CDR2 are LGHNA and YNFKEQ. Trimming stripped 4 bases from V and 6 bases from J, with 16 bases between. The CDR3, as DNA: TGTGCCAGCAGCCCCTCTATGGGGAGTCTCAATGAGCAGTTCTTC. Translation gives CASSPSMGSLNEQFF.

This chain joins TRBV5-1 and TRBJ2-5; 14 nucleotides line up with TRBD2. Germline V gene lookup returns CDR1 SGHRS and CDR2 YFSETQ. The CDR3 length is 17 residues. The V and J ends lost 4 bases and 2 bases, in that order; junction bases with no gene match: 7. For the CDR3, the DNA is TGCGCCAGCAGCCCCGGGACTAGCGGGGGCCGTCAAGAGACCCAGTACTTC. Protein product: CASSPGTSGGRQETQYF.

The J gene is TRBJ1-3, the V gene TRBV6-6; D call uncertain. This CDR3 comprises 13 residues. Germline V gene sequence: CDR1 MNHNY, CDR2 SVGAGI (reference sequence). Deletions cut 2 bases from V and 0 bases from J, with 2 bases between. The DNA for the CDR3 is TGTGCCAGCAGTTACACCTCTGGAAACACCATATATTTT. This translates into CASSYTSGNTIYF.

This clone was seen a few times. The chain links TRBV7-2 to TRBJ2-7, with a possible D match to TRBD2 (5 bases). V gave up 2 bases and J gave up 3 bases, with 20 bases separating them. The CDR3 spans 17 residues. The germline V gene has CDR1 SGHTA and CDR2 FQGNSA. The CDR3 here is CASSLWQPGERDYEQYF. The CDR3 bases are TGTGCCAGCAGCTTATGGCAGCCCGGGGAAAGGGACTACGAGCAGTACTTC.

This clone has more than one count but fewer than ten. The genes are TRBV7-2 and TRBJ2-2; D is perhaps TRBD2 (5 bases). The CDR3 is made up of 15 amino acids. Germline V gives CDR1 SGHTA, CDR2 FQGNSA. Trimming took 5 bases from V and 5 from J, leaving 15 bases between them. The CDR3 region is CASSPPHPGTGELFF. The CDR3 DNA reads TGTGCCAGCAGCCCACCCCACCCGGGGACCGGGGAGCTGTTTTTT.

This rearrangement joins TRBV7-8 to TRBJ2-3, with no clear D. The CDR3 loop spans 14 amino acids. The germline CDR1 and CDR2 sequences are SGHVS and FQNEAQ. Trimming took 4 bases from V and 1 from J, leaving 9 bases between them. Here the CDR3 DNA reads TGTGCCAGCAGCTCATCCAAGGGCACAGATACGCAGTATTTT. The encoded protein is CASSSSKGTDTQYF.

The CDR3 sequence is CSVGGQVYGYTF. CDR3 coding DNA: TGCAGCGTTGGGGGGCAGGTCTATGGCTACACCTTC. This chain uses TRBV29-1 with TRBJ1-2; maybe TRBD1 (6 bases). Germline V gene data show CDR1 as SQVTM and CDR2 as ANQGSEA. The CDR3 loop spans 12 amino acids. Trimming removed 4 bases from V and 4 bases from J, with 10 bases in between.

This rearrangement joins TRBV9 to TRBJ1-2, with D perhaps matching TRBD1 (6 bases). The CDR3 is 14 amino acids. The germline CDR1 and CDR2 sequences are SGDLS and YYNGEE. V shed 0 bases and J shed 3 bases, with 9 bases lying between them. The CDR3, as DNA: TGTGCCAGCAGCGTAGGGGGGGCCTACTATGGCTACACCTTC. The encoded protein is CASSVGGAYYGYTF.

This chain connects TRBV6-1 to TRBJ2-2, with a possible D match to TRBD1 (5 bases). CDR3 size: 15 residues. Germline values: CDR1 MNHNS, CDR2 SASEGT. V was pared by 3 bases and J by 7 bases, with 15 bases between. The DNA for the CDR3 is TGTGCCAGCAGTGAGGCCAGGGATTTTAGCGGGGAGCTGTTTTTT. Its protein product is CASSEARDFSGELFF.

The chain employs TRBV5-4 and TRBJ2-2, with 10 nucleotides matching TRBD1. The V gene's germline CDR1 is SGHNT and CDR2 YYREEE (reference sequence). The CDR3 runs to 18 residues. Trimming removed 5 bases from V and 6 bases from J; junction bases left unmatched: 16. The CDR3 here is CASRSGTGALRTAGELFF. The DNA of the CDR3 is TGTGCCAGCAGGTCCGGGACAGGGGCCCTTCGAACCGCCGGGGAGCTGTTTTTT. Complete variable domain (other parts from reference TRBV5-4 and TRBJ2-2): ETGVTQSPTHLIKTRGQQVTLRCSSQSGHNTVSWYQQALGQGPQFIFQYYREEENGRGNFPPRFSGLQFPNYSSELNVNALELDDSALYLCASRSGTGALRTAGELFFGEGSRLTVL.

This clone was counted many times. V and J are TRBV19 and TRBJ2-1; D possibly matches TRBD1 or TRBD2 (5 bases each). V lost 4 bases and J lost 8, with 15 bases in between. Germline V lookup: CDR1 LNHDA, CDR2 SQIVND (reference sequence). CDR3 size: 14 residues. Written as DNA, the CDR3 is TGTGCCAGTAGTAATGGGGGATGGGAGTATGAGCAGTTCTTC. It codes for CASSNGGWEYEQFF.

The CDR3 DNA is TGTGCCAGCAGCTTGTCTGGACGGCGGAATGAGCAGTTCTTC. Protein sequence: CASSLSGRRNEQFF. The gene calls are TRBV5-6 and TRBJ2-1, with D hard to call. V lost 1 base to trimming and J lost 7 bases, with 12 bases between them. CDR1 is SGHDT, CDR2 YYEEEE, per germline. The CDR3 is made up of 14 amino acids.

This clone was seen a few times. This chain links TRBV15 with TRBJ1-1; D call uncertain. The CDR3 has 13 residues. Germline CDR1 and CDR2: LNHNV and YYDKDF (reference sequence). Trimming cost V 7 bases and J 2 bases, with 11 bases left between them. CDR3: CATTKQSNTEAFF. CDR3 DNA: TGTGCCACCACCAAACAGAGCAACACTGAAGCTTTCTTT.

V and J are TRBV27 and TRBJ2-3, with 7 bases matching TRBD2. The ends lost 4 bases at V and 4 bases at J; junction bases unmatched: 32. Germline CDR1 and CDR2: MNHEY and SMNVEV (reference sequence). CDR3 length: 23 residues. The CDR3 sequence: CASSSLSGTGTDASGIYPDTQYF. The CDR3 DNA is TGTGCCAGCAGTTCGCTGAGTGGCACAGGTACGGATGCTAGCGGCATTTATCCAGATACGCAGTATTTT.

The gene calls are TRBV4-3 and TRBJ2-1; 11 bases align to TRBD2. The CDR3 runs 15 residues. Germline lookup yields CDR1 LGHNA and CDR2 YSLEER. V trimming: 3 bases; J trimming: 8 bases; junction bases outside the gene matches: 6. The DNA for the CDR3 is TGCGCCAGCAGCCATAGCGGGGGGGATGTAGATGAGCAGTTCTTC. Amino acids: CASSHSGGDVDEQFF.

The chain's CDR3 is CASSSTETYEQYF. In DNA, the CDR3 is TGTGCCAGCAGCTCTACAGAAACCTACGAGCAGTACTTC. The chain carries TRBV7-9 and TRBJ2-7; D not resolved. Trimming removed 4 bases at V and 2 bases at J, with 9 bases between. The germline CDR1 and CDR2 sequences are SEHNR and FQNEAQ (reference sequence). The CDR3 consists of 13 residues.

This clone has a handful of counts. The rearrangement joins TRBV7-2 to TRBJ2-5; D perhaps matches TRBD1 (5 bases). V was clipped by 2 bases and J by 3 bases, with 19 bases between them. Germline CDR1 SGHTA, CDR2 FQGNSA. This CDR3 is built from 17 residues. CDR3 residues: CASSLIRGGSVKETQYF. The DNA for the CDR3 is TGTGCCAGCAGCTTAATTAGGGGCGGTAGTGTCAAAGAGACCCAGTACTTC.

This clone has a handful of counts. This chain uses TRBV5-4 with TRBJ2-1, with D perhaps TRBD1 (6 bases). The V end lost 4 bases, the J end lost 7 bases, and 9 bases lay between the germline ends. The CDR3 covers 12 residues. CDR1 is SGHNT and CDR2 is YYREEE in the germline V gene (reference sequence). CDR3 residues: CASSRGQNEQFF. The CDR3 DNA reads as TGTGCCAGCAGCCGTGGACAGAATGAGCAGTTCTTC.

The chain employs TRBV5-5 and TRBJ2-7, with a weak D call TRBD1 (6 bases). CDR3 length equals 15 residues. V gave up 0 bases and J gave up 2 bases, with 12 bases separating them. The germline V gene encodes CDR1 SGHKS and CDR2 YYEKEE (reference sequence). CDR3 loop: CASSLDTGRTYEQYF. The DNA for the CDR3 is TGTGCCAGCAGCTTGGACACAGGGCGAACCTACGAGCAGTACTTC. Full variable domain (missing parts from reference TRBV5-5 and TRBJ2-7): DAGVTQSPTHLIKTRGQQVTLRCSPISGHKSVSWYQQVLGQGPQFIFQYYEKEERGRGNFPDRFSARQFPNYSSELNVNALLLGDSALYLCASSLDTGRTYEQYFGPGTRLTVT.

The chain uses TRBV2 and TRBJ2-2; the D is unclear. Germline V CDR1 and CDR2: SNHLY, FYNNEI. V was shortened by 8 bases and J by 7 bases, with 11 bases between the two germline ends. There are 12 residues in the CDR3. The CDR3 nucleotides are TGTGCCAGCCTCCTCGGTGGCGGGGAGCTGTTTTTT. Its translation: CASLLGGGELFF.